This is a list of T cell receptor beta chains from one sample in a study of T-cell memory formation after mild COVID-19. TCRdb reanalysed the 5' RACE reads using MiXCR and keeps one entry per CDR3 protein. The table lists 140,000 to 150,000 distinct CDR3 sequences, roughly a quarter of them singletons, with roughly 24% in the top ten. Sequenced sample: PBMCs or a T cell subset sorted from them (not recorded which). The source is an adult woman who had mild COVID-19 (a few samples of this study predate the infection). Cell type and time point are not known. The CDR3 runs from the conserved cysteine through the conserved F or W. A D gene is named only where the DNA matches it firmly. The listing skips clone size in some rows; elsewhere it reads once, few, many or a size class.

v_call	clone_size	j_call	d_call	cdr3_nt	cdr3_aa
TRBV6-2/TRBV6-3	-	TRBJ1-1	-	TGTGCCAGCAGTGGACGGGGGCAGGACACTGAAGCTTTCTTT	CASSGRGQDTEAFF
TRBV14	-	TRBJ2-5	TRBD2	TGTGCCAGCAGCCAAGTCGGCGGGGGGGCAGAGACCCAGTACTTC	CASSQVGGGAETQYF
TRBV6-5	-	TRBJ1-1	TRBD1	TGTGCCAGCAGGGACAGGGGGCAAACTGAAGCTTTCTTT	CASRDRGQTEAFF
TRBV19	many	TRBJ1-1	-	TGTGCCAGTAGTTTTGGGGGGAACACTGAAGCTTTCTTT	CASSFGGNTEAFF
TRBV18	-	TRBJ2-7	-	TGTGCCAGCTCACCGAGGGACCGACCCCCGGGCTACGAGCAGTACTTC	CASSPRDRPPGYEQYF
TRBV24-1	-	TRBJ2-1	TRBD2	TGTGCCACCAGTGCCCCAGCGGGACCACACAATGAGCAGTTCTTC	CATSAPAGPHNEQFF
TRBV5-6	few	TRBJ2-3	-	TGTGCCAGCAGCGGGGGAGTAGGGGTTTCAGATACGCAGTATTTT	CASSGGVGVSDTQYF
TRBV25-1	-	TRBJ2-3	-	TGTGCCACCTACTTCGCAGATACGCAGTATTTT	CATYFADTQYF
TRBV27	-	TRBJ2-1	-	TGTGCCAGCAGCCGACCAAGCTACAATGAGCAGTTCTTC	CASSRPSYNEQFF
TRBV7-9	-	TRBJ1-2	TRBD1	TGTGCCAGCAGCAGGGACAGCACTAACTATGGCTACACCTTC	CASSRDSTNYGYTF
TRBV6-2/TRBV6-3	few	TRBJ2-7	TRBD1	TGTGCCAGCAGTTACCCCCCTACAGGGGGCATCGGCTACGAGCAGTACTTC	CASSYPPTGGIGYEQYF
TRBV7-6	-	TRBJ2-7	TRBD1	TGTGCCAGCAGCTTAGAAGAGGACAGGCGTTCCTACGAGCAGTACTTC	CASSLEEDRRSYEQYF
TRBV11-2	few	TRBJ2-7	TRBD2	TGTGCCAGCAGCTATCTACCCAGCGGGAGTGGCGAGCAGTACTTC	CASSYLPSGSGEQYF
TRBV3-1	once	TRBJ2-5	-	TGTGCCAGCAGTACGGGACACGGGCAGGAAGAGACCCAGTACTTC	CASSTGHGQEETQYF
TRBV13	-	TRBJ1-1	-	TGTGCCAGCGGGGGAGCTCAATATACTGAAGCTTTCTTT	CASGGAQYTEAFF
TRBV2	-	TRBJ2-2	-	TGTGCCAGCAGGGGGGTCAACACCGGGGAGCTGTTTTTT	CASRGVNTGELFF
TRBV7-9	few	TRBJ2-7	-	TGTGCCAGCAGCTCAGTAGGGGTTGCTTACGAGCAGTACTTC	CASSSVGVAYEQYF
TRBV12-3/TRBV12-4	few	TRBJ2-3	-	TGTGCCAGCAGTGGAACTGGGGATACGCAGTATTTT	CASSGTGDTQYF
TRBV15	-	TRBJ2-2	-	TGTGCCACCAGCCTAGATGCCGGGGAGCTGTTTTTT	CATSLDAGELFF
TRBV2	few	TRBJ1-1	TRBD1	TGTGCCAGCGGGGACAGGGCGGACACTGAAGCTTTCTTT	CASGDRADTEAFF
TRBV2	few	TRBJ2-2	-	TGTGCCAGCAGTGAAGACACAGGGCCGCGCGGGATCGCCGGGGAGCTGTTTTTT	CASSEDTGPRGIAGELFF
TRBV5-6	-	TRBJ1-5	-	TGTGCCAGCAGCGGGAGCCCGCAGGGTGGGGGCGACAATCAGCCCCAGCATTTT	CASSGSPQGGGDNQPQHF
TRBV7-9	once	TRBJ2-7	-	TGTGCCAGCACGGACTACCCCTACGAGCAGTACTTC	CASTDYPYEQYF
TRBV9	-	TRBJ2-7	TRBD1	TGTGCCAGCAGCGTAGCCGGGACAGGGTCCTACGAGCAGTACTTC	CASSVAGTGSYEQYF
TRBV4-1	few	TRBJ2-3	-	TGCGCCAGCAGCCAAGTCGGTTTGGATACGCAGTATTTT	CASSQVGLDTQYF
TRBV4-1	-	TRBJ1-1	-	TGCGCCAGCAGCCCGGACATGAGAGGAGCTTTCTTT	CASSPDMRGAFF
TRBV20-1	-	TRBJ2-7	-	TGCAGTGCTAGAGATGGAGCCAGCTCCTACGAGCAGTACTTC	CSARDGASSYEQYF
TRBV29-1	-	TRBJ2-7	-	TGCAGCGTCCGTTTTCCAGGGTCGCGCTACGAGCAGTACTTC	CSVRFPGSRYEQYF
TRBV11-3	-	TRBJ2-5	TRBD2	TGTGCCAGCAGTTCTAGCGGGAGGGTGAAAGAGACCCAGTACTTC	CASSSSGRVKETQYF